The 4 T cell receptor beta chains listed next were all sequenced from one sample in a study. Tregs were sorted as CD4+CD25+CD127-/low cells. TCRdb used MiXCR to reprocess the 5' RACE reads, holding one entry per CDR3 protein. The data contain tens of thousands of distinct CDR3 sequences, 25% to 30% of them singletons. Sequencing was carried out using tumor-infiltrating Tregs sorted from the breast tumor. The source is a female donor with breast cancer.

This clonotype showed up many times. The genes are TRBV5-6 and TRBJ1-1; TRBD1 is a possible D gene (6 bases). CDR1 is SGHDT and CDR2 is YYEEEE in the germline V gene. V lost 3 bases to trimming and J lost 10 bases, with 13 bases between them. There are 12 residues in the CDR3. The CDR3 loop reads CASSSPGHLAFF. As DNA, the CDR3 is TGTGCCAGCAGCTCACCGGGACACTTAGCTTTCTTT.

This clonotype was counted only a few times. The CDR3 region has the DNA TGTGCCAGCAGTTCCCGGGGGGAGTGGAATCAGCCCCAGCATTTT. It yields the protein CASSSRGEWNQPQHF. The chain couples TRBV6-1 to TRBJ1-5; tentatively, D is TRBD1 (5 bases). CDR1 is MNHNS, CDR2 SASEGT, per germline. The CDR3 length is 15 residues. V was cut by 5 bases and J by 4 bases, with 15 bases left in between.

By sample share, this clonotype is medium-sized. The V gene is TRBV20-1, the J gene TRBJ2-7, with 11 bases matching TRBD2. V trimming: 1 base; J trimming: 6 bases; junction bases outside the gene matches: 8. The germline CDR1 and CDR2 sequences are DFQATT and SNEGSKA (reference sequence). This CDR3 has 15 residues. The CDR3 nucleotides read TGCAGTGCTAGAGTCTGGACTAGCGGGTCTCTCGAGCAGTACTTC. Its protein is CSARVWTSGSLEQYF.

This clonotype was counted a single time. A clone one base away is much larger, so this may be a read error. V usage is TRBV25-1 and J usage is TRBJ2-1, with unresolved D. This CDR3 spans 17 amino acids. The V end lost 1 base, the J end lost 1 base, and 14 bases lay between the germline ends. Per the germline V gene, CDR1 is MGHDK and CDR2 is SYGVNS. CDR3 in amino acids: CASSEFQRGLSYNEQFF. The DNA for the CDR3 is TGTGCCAGCAGTGAATTCCAACGCGGCTTATCCTACAATGAGCAGTTCTTC.